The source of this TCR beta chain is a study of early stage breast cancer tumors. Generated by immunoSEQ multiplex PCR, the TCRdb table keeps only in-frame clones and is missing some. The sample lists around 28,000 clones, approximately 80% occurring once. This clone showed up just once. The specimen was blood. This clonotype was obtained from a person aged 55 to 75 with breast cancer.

The CDR3 here is CASSFNWGEDGYRGEQYF. The DNA of the CDR3 is TGTGCCAGCAGCTTCAATTGGGGGGAAGATGGATATAGAGGGGAGCAGTACTTC. V usage is TRBV7-9 and J usage is TRBJ2-7, with D tentatively TRBD2 (6 bases). Trimming stripped 3 bases from V and 7 bases from J, with 28 bases between. This CDR3 has 18 residues. Germline V gene data show CDR1 as SEHNR and CDR2 as FQNEAQ (reference sequence).